A single T cell receptor (beta chain) is shown here with its context. The target antigen is unknown. CDR3 regions were amplified by Arm-PCR using iRepertoire HTBI primers to build TCR beta libraries. Authors' data handling: The samples yielded roughly 64 TRBV and around 15 TRBJ segments. TCRdb reprocessed the multiplex PCR reads with MiXCR, giving one entry per CDR3 protein. TCRdb's processing, not the authors', yielded these V and J calls. Among 400,000 to 500,000 distinct CDR3 sequences listed, 13% to 15% were seen once. This sample was included in a study of regulatory T cells in long-lasting Graves disease. Whole-study findings and limits: Patients whose Graves' disease persisted exhibited lower TCR diversity than those newly diagnosed. New patients shared approximately 970 public clonotypes, and persistent patients shared more, with approximately 2,600.

Trimming pared 0 bases from V and 6 bases from J, leaving 15 bases between. This CDR3 comprises 15 residues. Per the germline V gene, CDR1 is SGHRS and CDR2 is YFSETQ. Time point: newly diagnosed GD, antithyroid drugs for less than 3 months. The TCR library was prepared using RNA isolated from PBMCs. The same specimen was also included in a second study, on T cells in Graves' hyperthyroidism and ophthalmopathy. As that report states: A patient was excluded if there was uncontrolled infection, other autoimmune disease, pregnancy or lactation.

V is TRBV5-1 and J is TRBJ1-2, with TRBD1 as a possible D gene (6 bases). The receptor was isolated from a woman aged 50 to 65 with Graves disease. This specimen was peripheral blood mononuclear cells (PBMCs), taken at new diagnosis, from a patient treated with antithyroid drugs. CDR3 DNA: TGCGCCAGCAGCTTGGACGGGGGGGCGATTGATGGCTACACCTTC. It yields the protein CASSLDGGAIDGYTF.